The following is a TCR beta chain sequence with its context. The antigen remains undetermined. Its ends do not fully match the called genes, so a read error is possible. This sample was included in a study of tumor and adjacent non-tumor tissue in lung cancer. Across the study: Histology: under 15 adenocarcinoma, a couple of squamous cell carcinoma, 1 small cell lung cancer.

A modified ARM-PCR protocol with three rounds of nested PCR amplified TCRbeta. Via MiXCR, TCRdb re-called the multiplex PCR reads, giving one row per CDR3 protein. The sample lists approximately 90,000 distinct CDR3 sequences, approximately 70% occurring once. Germline CDR1 and CDR2: DFQATT and SNEGSKA (reference sequence). The CDR3 spans 14 residues. General observations from the study: TCR diversity was significantly greater in tumor than normal lung tissue.

No cell sorting was done before RNA was extracted from the tissue. Sequencing was performed on lung tumor tissue. The origin of this receptor is a man aged 55-75 years with non-small cell lung cancer. The rearrangement links TRBV20-1 to TRBJ2-1; 10 bases are shared with TRBD2. In nucleotides, the CDR3 is TGCGGTGCTGAGGGACTAGCGATGAACAATGGGCAGTTCTTC. Encoded protein: CGAEGLAMNNGQFF.